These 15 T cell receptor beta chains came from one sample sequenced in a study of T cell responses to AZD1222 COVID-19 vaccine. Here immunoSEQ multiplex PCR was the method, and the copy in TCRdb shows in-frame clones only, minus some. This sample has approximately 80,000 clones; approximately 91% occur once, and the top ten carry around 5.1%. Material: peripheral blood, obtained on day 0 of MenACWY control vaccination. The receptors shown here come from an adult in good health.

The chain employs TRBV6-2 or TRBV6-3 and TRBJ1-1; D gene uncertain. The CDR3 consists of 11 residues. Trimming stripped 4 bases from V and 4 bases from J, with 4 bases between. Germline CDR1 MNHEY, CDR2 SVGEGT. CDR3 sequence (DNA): TGTGCCAGCAGTTGGGGCACTGAAGCTTTCTTT. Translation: CASSWGTEAFF.

DNA for the CDR3: TGTGCCTGGAGTGTTACAGGGGGAAATTCACCCCTCCACTTT. It yields the protein CAWSVTGGNSPLHF. The chain is built from TRBV30 and TRBJ1-6; 8 bases agree with TRBD1. V was pared by 0 bases and J by 7 bases, with 2 bases of the junction left unmatched. The germline gives CDR1 GTSNPN, CDR2 SVGIG (reference sequence). CDR3 length equals 14 residues.

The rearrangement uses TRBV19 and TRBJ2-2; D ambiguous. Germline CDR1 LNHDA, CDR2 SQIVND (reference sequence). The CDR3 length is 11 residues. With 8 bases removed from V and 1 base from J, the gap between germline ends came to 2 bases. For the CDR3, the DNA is TGTGCCAGTGGGAACACCGGGGAGCTGTTTTTT. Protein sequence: CASGNTGELFF.

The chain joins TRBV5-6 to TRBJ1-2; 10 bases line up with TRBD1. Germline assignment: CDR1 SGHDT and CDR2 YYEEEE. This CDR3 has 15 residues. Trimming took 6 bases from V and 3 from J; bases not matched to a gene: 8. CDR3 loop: CASTESGQGYYGYTF. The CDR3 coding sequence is TGTGCCAGCACCGAATCGGGACAGGGGTACTATGGCTACACCTTC.

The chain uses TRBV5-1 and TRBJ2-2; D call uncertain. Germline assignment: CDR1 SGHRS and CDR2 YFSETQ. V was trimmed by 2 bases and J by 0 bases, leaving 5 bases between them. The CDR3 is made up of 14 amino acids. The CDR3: CASSFVANTGELFF. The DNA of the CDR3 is TGCGCCAGCAGCTTTGTAGCGAACACCGGGGAGCTGTTTTTT.

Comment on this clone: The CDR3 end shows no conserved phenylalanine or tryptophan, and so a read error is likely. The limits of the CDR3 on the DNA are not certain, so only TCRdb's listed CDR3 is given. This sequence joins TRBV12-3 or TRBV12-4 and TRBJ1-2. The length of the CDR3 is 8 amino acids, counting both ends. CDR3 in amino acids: CASSFRGL.

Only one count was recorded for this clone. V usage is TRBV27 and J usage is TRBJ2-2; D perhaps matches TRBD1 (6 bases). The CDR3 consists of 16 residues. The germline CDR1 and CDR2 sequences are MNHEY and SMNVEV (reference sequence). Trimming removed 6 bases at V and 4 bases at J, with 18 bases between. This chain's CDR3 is CASRKQGPRSTGELFF. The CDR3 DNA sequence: TGTGCCAGCAGAAAACAGGGCCCTAGGTCCACCGGGGAGCTGTTTTTT.

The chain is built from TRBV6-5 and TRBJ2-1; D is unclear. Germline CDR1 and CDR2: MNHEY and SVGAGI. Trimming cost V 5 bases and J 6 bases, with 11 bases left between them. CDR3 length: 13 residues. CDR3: CASSPDKSNEQFF. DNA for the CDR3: TGTGCCAGCAGTCCCGACAAATCCAATGAGCAGTTCTTC.

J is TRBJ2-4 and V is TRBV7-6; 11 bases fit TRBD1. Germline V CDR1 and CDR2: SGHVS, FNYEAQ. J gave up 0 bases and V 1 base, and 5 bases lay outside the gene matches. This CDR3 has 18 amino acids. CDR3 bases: TGTGCCAGCAGCTTAGGAGGGACAGGGGGATTAGCCAAAAACATTCAGTACTTC. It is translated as CASSLGGTGGLAKNIQYF.

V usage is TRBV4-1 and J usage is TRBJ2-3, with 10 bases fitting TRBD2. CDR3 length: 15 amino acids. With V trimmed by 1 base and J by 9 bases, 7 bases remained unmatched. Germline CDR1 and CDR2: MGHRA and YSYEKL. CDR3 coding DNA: TGCGCCAGCAGCCAAGGCAGCGGGGGGGCCGACACGCAGTATTTT. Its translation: CASSQGSGGADTQYF.

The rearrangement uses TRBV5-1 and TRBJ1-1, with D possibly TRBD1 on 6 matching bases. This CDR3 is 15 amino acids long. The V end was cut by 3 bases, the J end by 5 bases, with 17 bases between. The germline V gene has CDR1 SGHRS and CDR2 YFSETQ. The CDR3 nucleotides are TGCGCCAGCAGCTCGGAACAGCGAGGGGGGACTGAAGCTTTCTTT. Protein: CASSSEQRGGTEAFF.

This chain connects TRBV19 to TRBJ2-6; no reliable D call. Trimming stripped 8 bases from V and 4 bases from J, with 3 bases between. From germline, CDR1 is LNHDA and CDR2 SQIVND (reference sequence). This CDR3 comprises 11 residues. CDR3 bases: TGTGCCAGTCAGGGGGCCAACGTCCTGACTTTC. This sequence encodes CASQGANVLTF.

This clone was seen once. The CDR3 sequence: CASSLAGSGGPPRQYF. CDR3 DNA sequence: TGCGCCAGCAGCTTGGCAGGTAGCGGGGGCCCACCTCGTCAGTATTTT. V gene TRBV5-1 combines with J gene TRBJ2-3; TRBD2 agrees at 9 bases. Germline assignment: CDR1 SGHRS and CDR2 YFSETQ. The CDR3 has 16 amino acids. Germline trimming cut 0 bases from V and 12 bases from J; bases unmatched to any gene: 14. Full variable domain (rest looked up from reference TRBV5-1 and TRBJ2-3): KAGVTQTPRYLIKTRGQQVTLSCSPISGHRSVSWYQQTPGQGLQFLFEYFSETQRNKGNFPGRFSGRQFSNSRSEMNVSTLELGDSALYLCASSLAGSGGPPRQYFGPGTRLTVL.

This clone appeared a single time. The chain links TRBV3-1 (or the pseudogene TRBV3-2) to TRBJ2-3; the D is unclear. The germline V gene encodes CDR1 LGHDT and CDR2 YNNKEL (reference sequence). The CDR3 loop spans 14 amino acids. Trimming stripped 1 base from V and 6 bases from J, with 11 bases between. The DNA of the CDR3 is TGTGCCAGCAGCCAAGTGGGGTCCCGCGATACGCAGTATTTT. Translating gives CASSQVGSRDTQYF.

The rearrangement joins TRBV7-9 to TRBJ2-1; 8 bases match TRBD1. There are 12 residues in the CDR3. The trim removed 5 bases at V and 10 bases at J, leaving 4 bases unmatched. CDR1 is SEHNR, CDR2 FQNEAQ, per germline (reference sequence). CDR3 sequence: CASSPGTGEQFF. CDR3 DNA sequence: TGTGCCAGCAGCCCGGGGACAGGCGAGCAGTTCTTC.